What follows are 15 T cell receptor beta chains derived from one specimen sequenced in a study of CD8+ T cells in alopecia areata. As the sequencing template, cDNA was produced by extracting RNA and reverse transcribing it. Here immunoSEQ multiplex PCR was the method, and the copy in TCRdb shows in-frame clones only, minus some. The table shows hundreds of thousands of clones, with about 53% occurring only once. The sample here was CD4+ T cells sorted from blood, taken at week 0. The receptors originated from a human donor with alopecia areata.

There are a few counts of this clone. In DNA form, the CDR3 reads TGTGCCAGCAGCCCAAGCGGGACAAGTGAGCAGTTCTTC. Translating gives CASSPSGTSEQFF. The chain uses TRBV4-2 and TRBJ2-1, with a weak D call TRBD2 (7 bases). This CDR3 contains 13 residues. V gave up 4 bases and J gave up 9 bases, with 13 bases separating them. Germline V gene lookup returns CDR1 LGHNA and CDR2 YNFKEQ.

This clone has a handful of counts. The V and J genes are TRBV7-2 and TRBJ2-2; D gene ambiguous. The CDR3 is 13 amino acids. Deletions cut 5 bases from V and 5 bases from J, with 9 bases between. The germline CDR1 and CDR2 sequences are SGHTA and FQGNSA. CDR3 region: CASSRYRTGELFF. CDR3 nucleotides: TGTGCCAGCAGCCGCTATCGAACCGGGGAGCTGTTTTTT.

This clone was observed a handful of times. The rearrangement links TRBV15 to TRBJ1-5; 8 nucleotides line up with TRBD1. Trimming took 0 bases from V and 0 from J; bases not matched to a gene: 7. The length of the CDR3 is 18 residues. From germline, CDR1 is LNHNV and CDR2 YYDKDF (reference sequence). CDR3 region: CATSRDSTGGYSNQPQHF. CDR3 DNA sequence: TGTGCCACCAGCAGAGATTCCACAGGGGGATATAGCAATCAGCCCCAGCATTTT.

For the CDR3, the DNA is TGTGCCAGCAGCCAGGGACAGGAAAAACTGTTTTTT. The encoded protein is CASSQGQEKLFF. J is TRBJ1-4 and V is TRBV6-6; the match to TRBD1 covers 7 bases. The germline V gene encodes CDR1 MNHNY and CDR2 SVGAGI (reference sequence). Trimming cost V 6 bases and J 8 bases; bases outside gene matches: 3. The CDR3 length is 12 residues.

This clone showed up just a few times. The chain combines TRBV6-6 with TRBJ2-3; D remains unclear. Looked up from germline, CDR1 is MNHNY and CDR2 is SVGAGI (reference sequence). CDR3 length equals 12 residues. V lost 2 bases and J lost 6, with 6 bases in between. The CDR3 is CASSYLVDTQYF. In nucleotides, the CDR3 is TGTGCCAGCAGTTACCTTGTGGATACGCAGTATTTT.

The sample holds many counts of this clone. The CDR3 sequence: CASSLRFTNTEAFF. CDR3 DNA sequence: TGTGCCAGCAGCTTACGGTTCACGAACACTGAAGCTTTCTTT. This chain joins TRBV7-9 and TRBJ1-1; D is ambiguous. The germline V gene encodes CDR1 SEHNR and CDR2 FQNEAQ (reference sequence). This CDR3 has 14 residues. V was shortened by 2 bases and J by 1 base, with 8 bases between the two germline ends.

The V gene is TRBV5-6, the J gene TRBJ1-2, with 9 bases fitting TRBD1. Germline V gene sequence: CDR1 SGHDT, CDR2 YYEEEE. This CDR3 spans 15 amino acids. J was trimmed by 4 bases and V by 4 bases; bases with no gene match: 8. CDR3 loop: CASSPPGQGVYGYTF. As DNA, the CDR3 is TGTGCCAGCAGCCCGCCGGGACAGGGAGTCTATGGCTACACCTTC.

The chain uses TRBV4-1 and TRBJ2-1, with TRBD2 matching 13 bases. J gave up 10 bases and V 4 bases, and 13 bases lay outside the gene matches. The CDR3 has 17 amino acids. From germline, CDR1 is MGHRA and CDR2 YSYEKL. The CDR3 DNA is TGCGCCAGCAGCCCTACTAGCGGGAGGGCCGGTAGGAAAGAGCAGTTCTTC. It yields the protein CASSPTSGRAGRKEQFF.

This clone was seen more than once but under ten times. The CDR3 is CASSQGGLAGGTDTQYF. As DNA, the CDR3 is TGCGCCAGCAGCCAAGGAGGACTAGCGGGGGGCACAGATACGCAGTATTTT. The chain is built from TRBV4-1 and TRBJ2-3, with 13 bases fitting TRBD2. This CDR3 comprises 17 residues. Germline values: CDR1 MGHRA, CDR2 YSYEKL. Trimming at V came to 1 base and at J to 1 base, leaving 2 bases not matched to a gene.

The chain is built from TRBV30 and TRBJ1-3, with a weak D call TRBD1 (5 bases). V was shortened by 3 bases and J by 4 bases, with 19 bases between the two germline ends. Germline CDR1 reads GTSNPN; CDR2 reads SVGIG (reference sequence). CDR3 length: 16 residues. CDR3 bases: TGTGCCTGGAGCCCGCTTTTGAGGGGAGTCGGAAACACCATATATTTT. It translates to CAWSPLLRGVGNTIYF.

V and J are TRBV29-1 and TRBJ2-5; D might be TRBD1 (6 bases). There are 12 residues in the CDR3. Germline V gives CDR1 SQVTM, CDR2 ANQGSEA. V lost 6 bases and J 1 base, leaving 9 bases between the germline ends. This CDR3 is CSVGATQETQYF. DNA of the CDR3: TGCAGCGTGGGGGCCACCCAAGAGACCCAGTACTTC.

V usage is TRBV29-1 and J usage is TRBJ2-3; D is ambiguous. Germline V gene sequence: CDR1 SQVTM, CDR2 ANQGSEA. This CDR3 region has 12 residues. The V end was cut by 6 bases, the J end by 5 bases, with 12 bases between. The CDR3 nucleotides are TGCAGCGTCACGCCCCGCGAAGATACGCAGTATTTT. Translated, it gives CSVTPREDTQYF.

The rearrangement joins TRBV25-1 to TRBJ1-1; D call uncertain. Germline V gene sequence: CDR1 MGHDK, CDR2 SYGVNS. V was shortened by 5 bases and J by 8 bases, with 9 bases between the two germline ends. The CDR3 extends over 11 amino acids. The CDR3 DNA reads TGTGCCAGCAGTAGGGCACCCGAAGCTTTCTTT. This encodes CASSRAPEAFF.

Details on this clone: Other DNA variants within this sample encode the same CDR3. The gene calls are TRBV29-1 and TRBJ2-1, with 8 bases lining up with TRBD2. V was clipped by 4 bases and J by 3 bases; unmatched bases: 2. From germline, CDR1 is SQVTM and CDR2 ANQGSEA. The CDR3 contains 13 residues. The CDR3 DNA follows: TGCAGCGTTGGCCTAGCGGGCTACAATGAGCAGTTCTTC. This sequence encodes CSVGLAGYNEQFF.

This chain joins TRBV5-1 and TRBJ2-7; 7 bases map to TRBD2. Germline V lookup: CDR1 SGHRS, CDR2 YFSETQ. The junction had 6 bases not matched to a gene; V was cut back by 0 bases and J by 3 bases. CDR3 length: 15 residues. CDR3 coding DNA: TGCGCCAGCAGCTTGGGCACTAGCGTATACTACGAGCAGTACTTC. Amino acid sequence: CASSLGTSVYYEQYF.